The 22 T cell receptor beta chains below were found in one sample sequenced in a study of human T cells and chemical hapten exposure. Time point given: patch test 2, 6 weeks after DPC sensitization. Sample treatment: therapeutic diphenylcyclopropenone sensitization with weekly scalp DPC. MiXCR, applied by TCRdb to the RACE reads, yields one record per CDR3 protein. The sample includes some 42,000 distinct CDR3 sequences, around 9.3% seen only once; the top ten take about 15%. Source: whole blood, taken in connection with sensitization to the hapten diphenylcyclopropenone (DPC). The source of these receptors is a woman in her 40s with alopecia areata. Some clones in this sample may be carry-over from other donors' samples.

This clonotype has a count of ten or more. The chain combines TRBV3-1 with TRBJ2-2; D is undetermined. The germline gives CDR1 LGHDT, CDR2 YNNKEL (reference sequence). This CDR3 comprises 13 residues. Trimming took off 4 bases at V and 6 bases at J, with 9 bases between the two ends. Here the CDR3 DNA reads TGTGCCAGCAGCCGTACGGGCCCCGGGGAGCTGTTTTTT. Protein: CASSRTGPGELFF.

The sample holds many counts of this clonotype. The CDR3 region is CASSQPQGRFLHF. Written as DNA, the CDR3 is TGCGCCAGCAGCCAACCGCAGGGGAGGTTCCTCCACTTT. V is TRBV4-1 and J is TRBJ1-6, with TRBD1 as a possible D gene (6 bases). V lost 2 bases and J lost 15, with 14 bases in between. Germline values: CDR1 MGHRA, CDR2 YSYEKL. This CDR3 is built from 13 residues.

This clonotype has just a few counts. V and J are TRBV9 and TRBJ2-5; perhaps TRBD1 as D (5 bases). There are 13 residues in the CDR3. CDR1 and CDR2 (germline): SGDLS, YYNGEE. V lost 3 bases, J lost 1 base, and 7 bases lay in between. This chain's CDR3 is CASSETAQETQYF. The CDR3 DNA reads TGTGCCAGCAGCGAGACAGCCCAAGAGACCCAGTACTTC. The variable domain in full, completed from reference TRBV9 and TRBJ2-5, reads DSGVTQTPKHLITATGQRVTLRCSPRSGDLSVYWYQQSLDQGLQFLIQYYNGEERAKGNILERFSAQQFPDLHSELNLSSLELGDSALYFCASSETAQETQYFGPGTRLLVL.

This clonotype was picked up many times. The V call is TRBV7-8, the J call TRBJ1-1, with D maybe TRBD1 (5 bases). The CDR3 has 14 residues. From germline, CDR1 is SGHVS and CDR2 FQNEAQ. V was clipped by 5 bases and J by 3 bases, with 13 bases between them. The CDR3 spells CASSGKGADTEAFF. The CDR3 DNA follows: TGTGCCAGCAGCGGGAAAGGGGCGGACACTGAAGCTTTCTTT.

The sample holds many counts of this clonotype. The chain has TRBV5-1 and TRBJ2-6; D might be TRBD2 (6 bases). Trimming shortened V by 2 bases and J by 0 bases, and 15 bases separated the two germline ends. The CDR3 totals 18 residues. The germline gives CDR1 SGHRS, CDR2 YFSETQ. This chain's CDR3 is CASSFTGRSSSGANVLTF. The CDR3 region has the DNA TGCGCCAGCAGCTTCACCGGGAGATCCAGCTCTGGGGCCAACGTCCTGACTTTC.

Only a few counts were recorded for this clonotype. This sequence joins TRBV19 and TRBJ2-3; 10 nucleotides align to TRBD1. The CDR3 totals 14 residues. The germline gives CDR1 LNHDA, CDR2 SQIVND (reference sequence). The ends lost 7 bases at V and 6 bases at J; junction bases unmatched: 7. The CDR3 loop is CASTDRGRGDTQYF. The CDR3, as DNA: TGTGCCAGTACTGACAGGGGGCGAGGGGATACGCAGTATTTT.

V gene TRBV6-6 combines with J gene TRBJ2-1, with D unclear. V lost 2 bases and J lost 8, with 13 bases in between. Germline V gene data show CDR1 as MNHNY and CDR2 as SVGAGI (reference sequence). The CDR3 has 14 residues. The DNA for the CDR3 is TGTGCCAGCAGTTACACGGTCGACGGCGATGAGCAGTTCTTC. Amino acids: CASSYTVDGDEQFF.

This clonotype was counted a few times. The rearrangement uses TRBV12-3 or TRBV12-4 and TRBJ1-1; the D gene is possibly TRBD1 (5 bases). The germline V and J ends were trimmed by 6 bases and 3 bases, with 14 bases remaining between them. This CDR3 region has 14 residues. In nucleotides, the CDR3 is TGTGCCAGCAGAACCGCGGGACCGGACACTGAAGCTTTCTTT. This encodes CASRTAGPDTEAFF.

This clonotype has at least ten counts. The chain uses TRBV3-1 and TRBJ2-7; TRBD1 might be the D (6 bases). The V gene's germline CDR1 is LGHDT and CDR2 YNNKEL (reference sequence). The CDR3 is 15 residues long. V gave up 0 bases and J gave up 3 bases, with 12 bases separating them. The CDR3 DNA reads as TGTGCCAGCAGCCAAGATTTACAGGGTGTCTACGAGCAGTACTTC. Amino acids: CASSQDLQGVYEQYF.

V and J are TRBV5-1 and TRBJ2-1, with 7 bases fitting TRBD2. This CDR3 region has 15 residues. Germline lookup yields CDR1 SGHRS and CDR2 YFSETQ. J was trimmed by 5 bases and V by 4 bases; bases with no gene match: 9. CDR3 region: CASSPGGLTNNEQFF. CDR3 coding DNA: TGCGCCAGCAGCCCCGGGGGACTAACCAACAATGAGCAGTTCTTC.

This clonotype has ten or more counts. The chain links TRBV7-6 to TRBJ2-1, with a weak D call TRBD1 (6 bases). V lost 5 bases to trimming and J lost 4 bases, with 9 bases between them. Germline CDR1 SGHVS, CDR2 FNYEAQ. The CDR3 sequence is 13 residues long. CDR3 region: CASSPQGYNEQFF. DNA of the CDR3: TGTGCCAGCAGCCCACAGGGTTACAATGAGCAGTTCTTC.

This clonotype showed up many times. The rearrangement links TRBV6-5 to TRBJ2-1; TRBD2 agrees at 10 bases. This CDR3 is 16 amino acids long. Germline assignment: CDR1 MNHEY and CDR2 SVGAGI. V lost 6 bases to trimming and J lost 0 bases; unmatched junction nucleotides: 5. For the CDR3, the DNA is TGTGCCAGCAGCCGTAGCGGGGGGAGCTCCTACAATGAGCAGTTCTTC. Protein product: CASSRSGGSSYNEQFF.

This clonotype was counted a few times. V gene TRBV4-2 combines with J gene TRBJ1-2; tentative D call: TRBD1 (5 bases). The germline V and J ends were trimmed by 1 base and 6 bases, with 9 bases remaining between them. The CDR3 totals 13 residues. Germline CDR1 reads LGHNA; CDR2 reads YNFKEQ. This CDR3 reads CASSQAQGNGYTF. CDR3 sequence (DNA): TGTGCCAGCAGCCAAGCCCAGGGCAATGGCTACACCTTC.

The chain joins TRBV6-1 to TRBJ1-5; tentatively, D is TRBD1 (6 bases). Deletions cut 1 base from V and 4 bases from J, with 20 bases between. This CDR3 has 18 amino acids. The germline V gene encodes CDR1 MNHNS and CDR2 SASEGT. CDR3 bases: TGTGCCAGCAGTGAAGGGGCCTGGAACAGGGAGGGGAATCAGCCCCAGCATTTT. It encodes CASSEGAWNREGNQPQHF.

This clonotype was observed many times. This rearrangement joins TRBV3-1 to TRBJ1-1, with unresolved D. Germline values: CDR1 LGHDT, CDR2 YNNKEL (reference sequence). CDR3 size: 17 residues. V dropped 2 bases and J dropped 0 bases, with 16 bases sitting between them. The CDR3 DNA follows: TGTGCCAGCAGCCAACTCATACGGACCCACGTGAACACTGAAGCTTTCTTT. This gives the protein CASSQLIRTHVNTEAFF.

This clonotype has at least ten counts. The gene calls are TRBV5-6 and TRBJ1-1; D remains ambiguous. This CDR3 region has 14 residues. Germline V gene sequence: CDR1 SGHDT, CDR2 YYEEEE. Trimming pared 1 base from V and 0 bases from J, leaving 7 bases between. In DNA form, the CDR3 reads TGTGCCAGCAGCTTGAGCGGCATGAACACTGAAGCTTTCTTT. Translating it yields CASSLSGMNTEAFF.

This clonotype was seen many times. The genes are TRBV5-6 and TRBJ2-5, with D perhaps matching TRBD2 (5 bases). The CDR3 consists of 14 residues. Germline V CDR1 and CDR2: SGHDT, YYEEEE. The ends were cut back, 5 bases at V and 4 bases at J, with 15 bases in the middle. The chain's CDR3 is CASSQYSGRETQYF. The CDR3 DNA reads TGTGCCAGCAGTCAATACAGCGGACGAGAGACCCAGTACTTC.

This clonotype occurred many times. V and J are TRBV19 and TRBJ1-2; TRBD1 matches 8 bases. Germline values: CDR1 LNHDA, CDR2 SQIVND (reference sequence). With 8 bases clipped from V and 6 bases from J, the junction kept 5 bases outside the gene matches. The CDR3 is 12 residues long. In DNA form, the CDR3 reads TGTGCCAGTGAAGACAGGGGTCATGGCTACACCTTC. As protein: CASEDRGHGYTF.

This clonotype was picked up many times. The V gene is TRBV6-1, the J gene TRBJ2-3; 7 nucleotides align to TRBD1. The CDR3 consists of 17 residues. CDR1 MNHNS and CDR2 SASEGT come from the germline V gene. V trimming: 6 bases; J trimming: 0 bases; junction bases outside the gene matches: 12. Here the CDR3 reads CASSDLEGGPSTDTQYF. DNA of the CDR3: TGTGCCAGCAGCGACCTAGAAGGGGGCCCTAGCACAGATACGCAGTATTTT.

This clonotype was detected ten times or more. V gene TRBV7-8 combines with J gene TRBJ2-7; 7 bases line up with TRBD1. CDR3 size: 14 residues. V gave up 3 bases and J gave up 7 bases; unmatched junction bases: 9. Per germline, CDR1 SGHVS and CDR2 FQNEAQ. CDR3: CASSLSTGSSEQYF. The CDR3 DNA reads TGTGCCAGCAGCTTGTCGACAGGGAGCTCGGAGCAGTACTTC.

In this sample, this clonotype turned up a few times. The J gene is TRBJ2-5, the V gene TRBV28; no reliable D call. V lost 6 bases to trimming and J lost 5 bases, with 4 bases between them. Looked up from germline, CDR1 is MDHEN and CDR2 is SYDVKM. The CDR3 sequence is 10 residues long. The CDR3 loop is CASSTETQYF. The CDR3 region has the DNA TGTGCCAGCAGCACGGAGACCCAGTACTTC.

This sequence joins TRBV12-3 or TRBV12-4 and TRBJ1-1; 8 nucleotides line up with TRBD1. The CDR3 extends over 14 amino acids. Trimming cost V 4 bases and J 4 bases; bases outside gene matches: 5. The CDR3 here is CASSSGQGATEAFF. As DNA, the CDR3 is TGTGCCAGCAGTTCCGGACAGGGAGCCACTGAAGCTTTCTTT.